The rows below give T cell receptor beta chains drawn from one sample of a study of cytomegalovirus exposure and HLA in healthy donors. Sequencing used immunoSEQ multiplex PCR; TCRdb keeps in-frame clones, though not all of them. The repertoire includes 110,000 or so clones, 60% to 80% of them detected once, and approximately 5% sits in the top ten. The sample consisted of PBMCs. The receptors come from a woman aged 25 to 39 in good health and CMV-seropositive. The CDR3 runs from the conserved cysteine through the conserved F or W. Size is stated for part of the rows, as once, few or many counts, or as a class when the clone is expanded.

cdr3_length j_call clone_size v_call cdr3_aa
14 TRBJ2-7 . TRBV5-1 CASSQDRLAYEQYF
15 TRBJ2-3 . TRBV11-2 CASSFFRTRTDTQYF
14 TRBJ2-7 . TRBV6-1 CASRGGTNPYEQYF
15 TRBJ1-5 . TRBV27 CASSLGAAGNQPQHF
17 TRBJ2-7 . TRBV7-9 CASSPGQGGVFSYEQYF
20 TRBJ1-1 . TRBV27 CASSLYPGFDRGEMNTEAFF
16 TRBJ2-7 . TRBV28 CASSSPQGYITYEQYF
15 TRBJ1-1 . TRBV11-2 CASSFRPRGGTEAFF
15 TRBJ2-5 . TRBV7-9 CASSLTGTGAGEQYF
14 TRBJ1-5 few TRBV7-9 CASSHTGEYQPQHF
14 TRBJ1-3 . TRBV6-6 CASTTGSSGNTIYF
14 TRBJ2-7 . TRBV11-1 CASSSDRVDYEQYF
16 TRBJ2-5 . TRBV11-3 CASSIGQGVLGETQYF
15 TRBJ2-7 . TRBV27 CASSLYAGGYYEQYF
13 TRBJ1-2 . TRBV5-1 CASRLRLRYGYTF
15 TRBJ1-1 . TRBV7-2 CASSLAQSGLTEAFF
15 TRBJ2-1 . TRBV6-6 CASRASGDDHNEQFF
15 TRBJ1-5 . TRBV2 CASRRGDRGRQPQHF
15 TRBJ2-5 . TRBV9 CASSAGGLALETQYF
14 TRBJ1-4 . TRBV7-6 CASSLDRGYEKLFF
14 TRBJ1-1 . TRBV2 CASSGSGWNTEAFF
13 TRBJ1-5 . TRBV29-1 CSVADTSNQPQHF
16 TRBJ1-5 . TRBV2 CASSDLQGSSNQPQHF
15 TRBJ2-2 . TRBV7-7 CASSLGTGEVGELFF
15 TRBJ2-3 . TRBV2 CASSDVSGGTDTQYF
15 TRBJ2-3 . TRBV5-6 CASRLQGAATDTQYF
13 TRBJ1-2 . TRBV27 CAGGTIANYGYTF
15 TRBJ1-5 . TRBV2 CASSDGRVSNQPQHF
14 TRBJ2-3 few TRBV5-8 CASSSGVVGDTQYF
16 TRBJ1-1 . TRBV2 CASSQGQGAGNTEAFF
16 TRBJ2-2 . TRBV7-9 CASSLLPGVQTGELFF
18 TRBJ2-6 . TRBV5-1 CASSLEGQGFMEANVLTF
15 TRBJ1-2 few TRBV9 CASSGDHRVYYGYTF
12 TRBJ2-2 . TRBV19 CASGHNTGELFF
15 TRBJ1-1 . TRBV19 CAINRGHNIDTEAFF
13 TRBJ1-3 few TRBV29-1 CSVTKTLGNTIYF
13 TRBJ1-4 . TRBV7-9 CASSLEGTGSLFF
14 TRBJ1-2 . TRBV4-2 CASSQDPDIYGYTF
11 TRBJ1-2 . TRBV6-5 CASSEGGARGF
15 TRBJ2-5 . TRBV6-5 CASSRLAGGLETQYF
15 . . TRBV5-4 CASSLGDRDLIEQYF
15 TRBJ2-7 . TRBV6-5 CASSRMTSGGARQYF
15 TRBJ1-2 . TRBV4-2 CASSQDYSSNYGYTF
11 TRBJ1-5 . TRBV6-5 CASGDLKPQHF
11 TRBJ1-2 . TRBV6-5 CASRQGDGYTF
15 TRBJ1-2 . TRBV6-5 CASRNDRVTNYGYTF
16 TRBJ1-1 . TRBV19 CASSWGWDNMNTEAFF
14 TRBJ1-4 . TRBV27 CASSFGRGREKLFF
15 TRBJ1-2 . TRBV5-6 CASSLRGHRYYGYTF
13 TRBJ1-1 . TRBV7-6 CASSWGQNTEAFF
15 TRBJ1-3 few TRBV5-8 CASSLDSLGSNTIYF
16 TRBJ1-2 . TRBV18 CASSPSPDSLNYGYTF
17 TRBJ2-7 . TRBV19 CASSIDLSSGTNYEQYF
19 TRBJ2-3 once TRBV5-4 CASSLGRGGLVGLADTQYF